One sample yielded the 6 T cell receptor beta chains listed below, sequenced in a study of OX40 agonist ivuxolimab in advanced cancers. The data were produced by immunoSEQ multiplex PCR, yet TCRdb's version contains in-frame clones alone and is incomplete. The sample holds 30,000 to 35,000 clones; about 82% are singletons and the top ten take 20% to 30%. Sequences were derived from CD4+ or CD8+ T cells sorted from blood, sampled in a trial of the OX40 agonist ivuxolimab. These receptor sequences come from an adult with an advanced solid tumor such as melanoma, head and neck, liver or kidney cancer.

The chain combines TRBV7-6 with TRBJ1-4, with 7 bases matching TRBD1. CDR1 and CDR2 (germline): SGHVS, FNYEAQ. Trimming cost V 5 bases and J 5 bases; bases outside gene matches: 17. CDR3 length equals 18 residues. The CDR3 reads CASSPSGNRGYPNEKLFF. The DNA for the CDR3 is TGTGCCAGCAGCCCCTCCGGTAACAGGGGATATCCGAATGAAAAACTGTTTTTT.

The CDR3 DNA reads as TGCGCCAGCAGCACAACCGGGACAGGGGGTGAAGCTTTCTTT. Its protein is CASSTTGTGGEAFF. The chain joins TRBV5-1 to TRBJ1-1; 11 bases match TRBD1. V was clipped by 4 bases and J by 7 bases; unmatched bases: 6. This CDR3 has 14 residues. The germline gives CDR1 SGHRS, CDR2 YFSETQ. The variable domain in full, with the rest retrieved from reference TRBV5-1 and TRBJ1-1, is KAGVTQTPRYLIKTRGQQVTLSCSPISGHRSVSWYQQTPGQGLQFLFEYFSETQRNKGNFPGRFSGRQFSNSRSEMNVSTLELGDSALYLCASSTTGTGGEAFFGQGTRLTVV.

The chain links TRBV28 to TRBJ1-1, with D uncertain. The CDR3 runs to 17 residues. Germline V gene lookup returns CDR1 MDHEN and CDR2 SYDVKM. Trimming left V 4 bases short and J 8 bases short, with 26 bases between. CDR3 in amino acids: CASSSPSQIDSAGEAFF. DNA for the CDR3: TGTGCCAGCAGTTCCCCTTCACAGATCGACTCCGCCGGGGAAGCTTTCTTT.

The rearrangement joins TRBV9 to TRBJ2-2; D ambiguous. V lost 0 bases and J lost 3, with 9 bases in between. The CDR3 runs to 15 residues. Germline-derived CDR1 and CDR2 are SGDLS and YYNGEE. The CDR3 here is CASSVAAIDTGELFF. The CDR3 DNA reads TGTGCCAGCAGCGTAGCGGCGATAGACACCGGGGAGCTGTTTTTT.

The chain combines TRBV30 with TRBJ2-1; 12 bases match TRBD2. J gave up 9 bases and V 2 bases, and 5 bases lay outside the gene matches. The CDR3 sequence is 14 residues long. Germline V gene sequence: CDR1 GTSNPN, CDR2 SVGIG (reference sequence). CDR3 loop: CAWSSSGGAGEQFF. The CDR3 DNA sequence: TGTGCCTGGAGTTCTAGCGGGGGGGCTGGTGAGCAGTTCTTC.

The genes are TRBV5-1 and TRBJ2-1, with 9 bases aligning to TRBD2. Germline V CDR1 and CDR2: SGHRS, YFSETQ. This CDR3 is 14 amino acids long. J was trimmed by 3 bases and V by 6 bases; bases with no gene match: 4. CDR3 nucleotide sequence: TGCGCCAGCAAGAGCGGGGGGCTCTACAATGAGCAGTTCTTC. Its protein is CASKSGGLYNEQFF.